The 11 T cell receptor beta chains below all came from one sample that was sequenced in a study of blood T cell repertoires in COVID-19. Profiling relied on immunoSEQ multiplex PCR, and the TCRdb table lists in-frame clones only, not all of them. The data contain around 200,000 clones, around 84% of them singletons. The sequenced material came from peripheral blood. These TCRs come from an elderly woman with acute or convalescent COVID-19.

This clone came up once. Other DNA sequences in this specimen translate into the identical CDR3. This chain's CDR3 is CASSVGTGANTGELFF. The CDR3 DNA sequence: TGTGCCAGCAGCGTAGGGACAGGTGCCAACACCGGGGAGCTGTTTTTT. The rearrangement joins TRBV9 to TRBJ2-2, with TRBD1 identical over 7 bases. Germline loops: CDR1 SGDLS, CDR2 YYNGEE. This CDR3 has 16 residues. V was clipped by 0 bases and J by 2 bases; unmatched bases: 4.

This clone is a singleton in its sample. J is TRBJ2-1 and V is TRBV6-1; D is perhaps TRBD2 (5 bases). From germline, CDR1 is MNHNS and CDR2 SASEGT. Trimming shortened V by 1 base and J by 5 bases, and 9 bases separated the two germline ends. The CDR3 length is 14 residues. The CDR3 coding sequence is TGTGCCAGCAGTGAAGGCCTAGCCCACAATGAGCAGTTCTTC. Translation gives CASSEGLAHNEQFF.

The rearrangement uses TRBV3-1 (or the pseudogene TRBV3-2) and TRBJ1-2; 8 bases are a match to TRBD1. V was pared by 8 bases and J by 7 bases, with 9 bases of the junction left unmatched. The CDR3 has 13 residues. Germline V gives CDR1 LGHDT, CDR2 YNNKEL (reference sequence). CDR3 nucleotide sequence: TGTGCCAGCCTAAATCAGGGGGCAGGTGGCTACACCTTC. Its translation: CASLNQGAGGYTF.

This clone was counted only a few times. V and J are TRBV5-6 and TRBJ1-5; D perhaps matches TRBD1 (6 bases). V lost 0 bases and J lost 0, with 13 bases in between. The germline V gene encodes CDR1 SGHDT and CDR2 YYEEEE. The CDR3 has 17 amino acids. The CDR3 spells CASSLVGADNSNQPQHF. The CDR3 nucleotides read TGTGCCAGCAGCTTGGTGGGGGCAGATAATAGCAATCAGCCCCAGCATTTT.

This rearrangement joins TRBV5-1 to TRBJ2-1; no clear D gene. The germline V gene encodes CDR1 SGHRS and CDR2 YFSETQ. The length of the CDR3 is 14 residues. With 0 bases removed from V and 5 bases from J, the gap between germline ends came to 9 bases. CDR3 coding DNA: TGCGCCAGCAGCTTGGGCGACTCAAACAATGAGCAGTTCTTC. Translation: CASSLGDSNNEQFF.

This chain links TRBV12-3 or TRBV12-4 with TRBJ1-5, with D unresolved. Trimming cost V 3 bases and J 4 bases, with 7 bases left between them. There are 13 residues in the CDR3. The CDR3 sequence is CASSFEENQPQHF. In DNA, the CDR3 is TGTGCCAGCAGTTTCGAGGAGAATCAGCCCCAGCATTTT.

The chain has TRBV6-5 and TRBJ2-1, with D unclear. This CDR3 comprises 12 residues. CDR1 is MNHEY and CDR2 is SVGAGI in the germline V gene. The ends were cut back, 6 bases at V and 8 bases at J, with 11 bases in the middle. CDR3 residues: CASRAQPYEQFF. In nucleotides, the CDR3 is TGTGCCAGCAGGGCACAGCCGTATGAGCAGTTCTTC.

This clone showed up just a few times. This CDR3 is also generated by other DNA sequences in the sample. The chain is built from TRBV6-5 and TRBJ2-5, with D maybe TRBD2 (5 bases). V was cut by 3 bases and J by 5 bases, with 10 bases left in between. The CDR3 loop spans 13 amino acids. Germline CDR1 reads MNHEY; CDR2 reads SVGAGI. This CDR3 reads CASSYPGMETQYF. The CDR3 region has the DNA TGTGCCAGCAGTTATCCGGGAATGGAGACCCAGTACTTC.

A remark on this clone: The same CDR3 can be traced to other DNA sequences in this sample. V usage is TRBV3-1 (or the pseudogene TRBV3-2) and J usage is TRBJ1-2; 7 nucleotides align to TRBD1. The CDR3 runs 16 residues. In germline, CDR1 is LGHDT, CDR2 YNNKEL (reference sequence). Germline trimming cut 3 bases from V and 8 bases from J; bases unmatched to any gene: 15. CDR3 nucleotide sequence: TGTGCCAGCAGCCAGCCCCAGTTGGATAGGGGGCAAGGCTACACCTTC. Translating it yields CASSQPQLDRGQGYTF.

CDR3 protein: CASSPKGGKLFF. The CDR3 DNA reads as TGTGCCAGCTCACCAAAGGGAGGAAAACTGTTTTTT. This chain joins TRBV18 and TRBJ1-4; D unclear. This CDR3 is built from 12 residues. Germline CDR1 and CDR2: KGHSH and LQKENI. Deletions cut 2 bases from V and 10 bases from J, with 8 bases between.

The CDR3 region is CASSEPGTGNPYEQYF. In DNA form, the CDR3 reads TGTGCCAGCAGTGAACCCGGGACAGGGAATCCCTACGAGCAGTACTTC. The chain is built from TRBV6-1 and TRBJ2-7; 9 nucleotides align to TRBD1. The CDR3 has 16 amino acids. Germline CDR1 MNHNS, CDR2 SASEGT. Trimming took 2 bases from V and 2 from J; bases not matched to a gene: 7.